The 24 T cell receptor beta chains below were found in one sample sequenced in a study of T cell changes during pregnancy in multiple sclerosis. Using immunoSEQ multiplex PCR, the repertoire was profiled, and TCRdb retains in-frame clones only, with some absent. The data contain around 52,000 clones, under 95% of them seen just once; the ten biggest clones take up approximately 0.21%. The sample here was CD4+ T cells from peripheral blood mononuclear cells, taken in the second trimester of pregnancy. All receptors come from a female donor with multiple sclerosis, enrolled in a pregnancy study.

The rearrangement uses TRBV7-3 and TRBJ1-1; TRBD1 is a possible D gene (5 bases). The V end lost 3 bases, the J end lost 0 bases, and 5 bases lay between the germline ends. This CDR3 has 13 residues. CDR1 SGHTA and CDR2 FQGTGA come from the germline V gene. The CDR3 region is CASSLTVNTEAFF. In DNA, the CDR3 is TGTGCCAGCAGCTTGACAGTGAACACTGAAGCTTTCTTT. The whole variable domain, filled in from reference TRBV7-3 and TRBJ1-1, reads GAGVSQTPSNKVTEKGKYVELRCDPISGHTALYWYRQSLGQGPEFLIYFQGTGAADDSGLPNDRFFAVRPEGSVSTLKIQRTERGDSAVYLCASSLTVNTEAFFGQGTRLTVV.

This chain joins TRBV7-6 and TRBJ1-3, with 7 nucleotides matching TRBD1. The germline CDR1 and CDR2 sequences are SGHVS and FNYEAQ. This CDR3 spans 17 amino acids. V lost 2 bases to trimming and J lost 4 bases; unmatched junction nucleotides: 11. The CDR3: CASSLRDSILTGNTIYF. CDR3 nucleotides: TGTGCCAGCAGCTTACGGGACAGTATCCTGACAGGAAACACCATATATTTT.

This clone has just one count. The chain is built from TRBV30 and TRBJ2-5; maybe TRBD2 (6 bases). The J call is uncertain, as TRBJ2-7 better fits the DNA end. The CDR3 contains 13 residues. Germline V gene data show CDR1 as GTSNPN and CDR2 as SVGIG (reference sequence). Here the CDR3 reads CAWSVGGSYEQYF. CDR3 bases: TGTGCCTGGAGTGTTGGGGGGTCCTACGAGCAGTACTTC.

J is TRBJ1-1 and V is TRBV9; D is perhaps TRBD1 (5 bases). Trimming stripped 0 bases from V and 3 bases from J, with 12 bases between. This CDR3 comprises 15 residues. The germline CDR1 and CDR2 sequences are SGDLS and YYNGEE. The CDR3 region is CASSVGSQGYTEAFF. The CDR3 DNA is TGTGCCAGCAGCGTAGGATCCCAGGGTTACACTGAAGCTTTCTTT.

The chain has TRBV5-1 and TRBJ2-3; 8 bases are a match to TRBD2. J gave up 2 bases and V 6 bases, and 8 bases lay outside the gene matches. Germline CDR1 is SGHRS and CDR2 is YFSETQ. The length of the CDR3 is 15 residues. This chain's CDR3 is CASKRERRDTDTQYF. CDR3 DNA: TGCGCCAGCAAGCGGGAGAGGCGGGACACAGATACGCAGTATTTT. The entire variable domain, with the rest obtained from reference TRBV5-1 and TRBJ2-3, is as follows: KAGVTQTPRYLIKTRGQQVTLSCSPISGHRSVSWYQQTPGQGLQFLFEYFSETQRNKGNFPGRFSGRQFSNSRSEMNVSTLELGDSALYLCASKRERRDTDTQYFGPGTRLTVL.

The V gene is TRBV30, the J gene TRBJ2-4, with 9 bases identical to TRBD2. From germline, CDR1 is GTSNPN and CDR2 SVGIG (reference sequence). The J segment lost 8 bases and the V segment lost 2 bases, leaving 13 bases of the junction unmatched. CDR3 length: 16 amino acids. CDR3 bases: TGTGCCTGGAGTTTGGGTAGCGGGAGCGTAGGGGACATTCAGTACTTC. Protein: CAWSLGSGSVGDIQYF.

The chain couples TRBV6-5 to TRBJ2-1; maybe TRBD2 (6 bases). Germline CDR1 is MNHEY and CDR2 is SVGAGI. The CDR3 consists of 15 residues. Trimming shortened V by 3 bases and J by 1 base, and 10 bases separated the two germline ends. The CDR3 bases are TGTGCCAGCAGTTATGGCGGAGGGTCCTACAATGAGCAGTTCTTC. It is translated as CASSYGGGSYNEQFF.

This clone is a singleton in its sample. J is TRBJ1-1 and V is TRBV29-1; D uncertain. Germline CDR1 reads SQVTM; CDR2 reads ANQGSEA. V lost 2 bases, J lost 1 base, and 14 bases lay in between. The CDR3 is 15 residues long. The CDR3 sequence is CSVETKVIPNTEAFF. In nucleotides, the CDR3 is TGCAGCGTTGAAACTAAAGTTATTCCGAACACTGAAGCTTTCTTT.

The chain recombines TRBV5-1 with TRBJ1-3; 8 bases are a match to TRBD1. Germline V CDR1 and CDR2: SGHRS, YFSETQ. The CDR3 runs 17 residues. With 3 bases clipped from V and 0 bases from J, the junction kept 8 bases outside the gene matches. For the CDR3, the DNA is TGCGCCAGCAGCTCAATTGGACAGGGCGCCTCTGGAAACACCATATATTTT. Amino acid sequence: CASSSIGQGASGNTIYF.

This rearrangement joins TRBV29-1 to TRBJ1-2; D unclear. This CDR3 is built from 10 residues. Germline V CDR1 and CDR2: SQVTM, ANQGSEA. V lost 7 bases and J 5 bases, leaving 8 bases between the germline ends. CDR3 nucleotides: TGCAGCGCGCAGGAATATGGCTACACCTTC. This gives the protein CSAQEYGYTF.

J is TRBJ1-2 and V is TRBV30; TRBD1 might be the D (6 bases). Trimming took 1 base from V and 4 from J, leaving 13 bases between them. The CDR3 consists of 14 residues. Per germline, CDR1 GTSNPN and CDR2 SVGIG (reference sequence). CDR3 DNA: TGTGCCTGGAGTGGGGCAGGGGCGGCCTATGGCTACACCTTC. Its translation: CAWSGAGAAYGYTF.

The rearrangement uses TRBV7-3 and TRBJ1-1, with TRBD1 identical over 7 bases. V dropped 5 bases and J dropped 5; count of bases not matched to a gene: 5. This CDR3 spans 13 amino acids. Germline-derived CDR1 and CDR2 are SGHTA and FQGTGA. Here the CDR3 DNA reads TGTGCCAGCAGCCTCCGACAGGGAACTGAAGCTTTCTTT. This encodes CASSLRQGTEAFF. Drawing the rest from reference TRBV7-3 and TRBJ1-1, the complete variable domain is GAGVSQTPSNKVTEKGKYVELRCDPISGHTALYWYRQSLGQGPEFLIYFQGTGAADDSGLPNDRFFAVRPEGSVSTLKIQRTERGDSAVYLCASSLRQGTEAFFGQGTRLTVV.

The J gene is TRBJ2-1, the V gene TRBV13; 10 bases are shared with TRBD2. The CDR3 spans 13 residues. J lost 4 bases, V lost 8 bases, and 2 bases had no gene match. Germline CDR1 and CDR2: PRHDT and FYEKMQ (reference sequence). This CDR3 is CASERGGYNEQFF. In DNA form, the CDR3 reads TGTGCCAGCGAGCGGGGGGGATACAATGAGCAGTTCTTC.

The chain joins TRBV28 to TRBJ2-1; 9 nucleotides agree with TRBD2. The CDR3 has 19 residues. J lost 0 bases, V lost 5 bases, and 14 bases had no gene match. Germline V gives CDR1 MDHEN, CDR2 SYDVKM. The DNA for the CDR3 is TGTGCCAGCAGTCCCCGTAGGGCGGGAGGGGGTATCTCCTACAATGAGCAGTTCTTC. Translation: CASSPRRAGGGISYNEQFF.

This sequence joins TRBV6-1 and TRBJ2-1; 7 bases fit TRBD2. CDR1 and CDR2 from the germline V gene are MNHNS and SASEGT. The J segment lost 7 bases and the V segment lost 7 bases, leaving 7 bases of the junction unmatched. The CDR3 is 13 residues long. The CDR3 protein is CASKIGGSNEQFF. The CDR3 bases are TGTGCCAGCAAAATCGGGGGGTCAAATGAGCAGTTCTTC.

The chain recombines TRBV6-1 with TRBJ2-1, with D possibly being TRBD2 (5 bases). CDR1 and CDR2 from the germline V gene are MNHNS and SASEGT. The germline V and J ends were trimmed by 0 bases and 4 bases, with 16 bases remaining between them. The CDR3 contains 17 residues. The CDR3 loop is CASSEAVRVGVYNEQFF. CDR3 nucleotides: TGTGCCAGCAGTGAAGCGGTGCGGGTTGGGGTTTACAATGAGCAGTTCTTC.

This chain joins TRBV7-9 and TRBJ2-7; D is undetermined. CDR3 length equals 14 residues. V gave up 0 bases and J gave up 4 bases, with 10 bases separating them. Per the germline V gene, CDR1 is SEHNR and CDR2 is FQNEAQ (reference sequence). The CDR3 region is CASSLAVAPYEQYF. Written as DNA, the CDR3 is TGTGCCAGCAGCTTAGCGGTGGCTCCATACGAGCAGTACTTC.

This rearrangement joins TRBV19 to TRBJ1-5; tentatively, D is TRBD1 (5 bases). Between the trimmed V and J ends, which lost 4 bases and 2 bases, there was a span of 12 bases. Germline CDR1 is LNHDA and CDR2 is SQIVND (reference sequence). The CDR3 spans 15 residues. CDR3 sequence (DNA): TGTGCCAGTAGTACAGGACAAAGGGGCAATCAGCCCCAGCATTTT. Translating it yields CASSTGQRGNQPQHF.

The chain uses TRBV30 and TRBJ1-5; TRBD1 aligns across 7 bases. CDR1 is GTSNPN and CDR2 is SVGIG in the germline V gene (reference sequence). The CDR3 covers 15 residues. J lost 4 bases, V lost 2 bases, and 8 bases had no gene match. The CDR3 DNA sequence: TGTGCCTGGAGTTCACTACAGGGGCGGAATCAGCCCCAGCATTTT. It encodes CAWSSLQGRNQPQHF.

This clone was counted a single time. In DNA form, the CDR3 reads TGCGCCAGCAGCTCCGGGAACTATGGCTACACCTTC. It yields the protein CASSSGNYGYTF. The V call is TRBV5-1, the J call TRBJ1-2; D remains ambiguous. Trimming removed 3 bases from V and 2 bases from J, with 5 bases in between. The length of the CDR3 is 12 residues. Germline V lookup: CDR1 SGHRS, CDR2 YFSETQ.

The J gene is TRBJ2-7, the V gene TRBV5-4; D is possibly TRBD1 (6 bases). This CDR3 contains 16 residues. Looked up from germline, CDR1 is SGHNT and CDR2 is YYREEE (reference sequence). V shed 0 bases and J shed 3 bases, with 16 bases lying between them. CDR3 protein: CASSLAGAGAFYEQYF. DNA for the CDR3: TGTGCCAGCAGCTTGGCCGGCGCAGGGGCGTTCTACGAGCAGTACTTC.

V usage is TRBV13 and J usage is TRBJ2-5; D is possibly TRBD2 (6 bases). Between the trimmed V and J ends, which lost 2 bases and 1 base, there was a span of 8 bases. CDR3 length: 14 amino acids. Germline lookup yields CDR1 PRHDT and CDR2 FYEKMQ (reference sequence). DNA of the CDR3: TGTGCCAGCAGCTTACGACTAGTCCAAGAGACCCAGTACTTC. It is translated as CASSLRLVQETQYF.

Here the CDR3 DNA reads TGTGCCAACAAGTCCAGGGTAGTCAGTGAAAAACTGTTTTTT. It specifies CANKSRVVSEKLFF. The chain couples TRBV6-4 to TRBJ1-4; possibly TRBD1 for D (5 bases). CDR3 size: 14 residues. V was trimmed by 10 bases and J by 7 bases, leaving 19 bases between them. Germline assignment: CDR1 MRHNA and CDR2 SNTAGT.

The DNA of the CDR3 is TGTGCCAGCCAAAGAGAATACTTGAATGAGCAGTTCTTC. Translation: CASQREYLNEQFF. This chain joins TRBV2 and TRBJ2-1, with D hard to call. Trimming took 8 bases from V and 7 from J, leaving 15 bases between them. The CDR3 length is 13 residues. Looked up from germline, CDR1 is SNHLY and CDR2 is FYNNEI.